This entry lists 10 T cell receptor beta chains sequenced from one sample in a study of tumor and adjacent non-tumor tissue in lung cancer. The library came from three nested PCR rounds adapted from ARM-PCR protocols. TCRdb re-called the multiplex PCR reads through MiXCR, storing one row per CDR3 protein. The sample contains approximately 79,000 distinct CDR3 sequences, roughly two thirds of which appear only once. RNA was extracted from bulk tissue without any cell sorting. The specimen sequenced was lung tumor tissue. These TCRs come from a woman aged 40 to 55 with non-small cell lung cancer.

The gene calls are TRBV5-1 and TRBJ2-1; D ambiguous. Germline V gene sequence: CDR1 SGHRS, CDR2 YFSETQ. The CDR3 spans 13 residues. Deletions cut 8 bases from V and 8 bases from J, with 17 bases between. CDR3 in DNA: TGCGCCAGTAGAACCACTCGCCACGATGAGCAGTTCTTC. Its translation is CASRTTRHDEQFF. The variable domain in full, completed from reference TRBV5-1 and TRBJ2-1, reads KAGVTQTPRYLIKTRGQQVTLSCSPISGHRSVSWYQQTPGQGLQFLFEYFSETQRNKGNFPGRFSGRQFSNSRSEMNVSTLELGDSALYLCASRTTRHDEQFFGPGTRLTVL.

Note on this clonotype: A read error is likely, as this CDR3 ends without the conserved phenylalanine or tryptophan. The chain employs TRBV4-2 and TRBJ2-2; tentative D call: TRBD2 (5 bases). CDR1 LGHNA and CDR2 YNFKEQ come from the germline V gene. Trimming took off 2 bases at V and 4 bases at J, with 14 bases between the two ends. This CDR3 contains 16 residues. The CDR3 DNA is TGTGCCAGCAGCCAAATGAGAGGGTCGGGCACCGGGGAGCTGTTTCCT. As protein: CASSQMRGSGTGELFP.

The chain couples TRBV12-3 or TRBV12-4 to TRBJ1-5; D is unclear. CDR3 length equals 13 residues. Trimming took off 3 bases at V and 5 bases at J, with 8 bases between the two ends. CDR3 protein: CASSFYFYQPQHF. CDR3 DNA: TGTGCCAGCAGTTTCTACTTCTATCAGCCCCAGCATTTT.

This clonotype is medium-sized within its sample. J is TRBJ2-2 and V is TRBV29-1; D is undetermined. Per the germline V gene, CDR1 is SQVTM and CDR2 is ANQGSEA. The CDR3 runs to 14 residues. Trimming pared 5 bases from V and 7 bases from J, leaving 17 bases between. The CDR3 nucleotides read TGCAGCGTTAAGGGCACCTCGACCGGCGGGGAGCTGTTTTTT. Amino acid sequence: CSVKGTSTGGELFF.

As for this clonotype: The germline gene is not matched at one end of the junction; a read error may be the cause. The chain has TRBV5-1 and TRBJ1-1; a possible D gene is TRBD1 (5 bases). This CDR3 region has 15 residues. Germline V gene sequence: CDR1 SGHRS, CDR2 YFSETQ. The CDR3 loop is CDSRLAGHLNTEAFF. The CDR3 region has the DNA TGCGACAGCAGGTTGGCCGGACATTTGAACACTGAAGCTTTCTTT. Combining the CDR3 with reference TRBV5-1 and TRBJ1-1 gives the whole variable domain KAGVTQTPRYLIKTRGQQVTLSCSPISGHRSVSWYQQTPGQGLQFLFEYFSETQRNKGNFPGRFSGRQFSNSRSEMNVSTLELGDSALYLCDSRLAGHLNTEAFFGQGTRLTVV.

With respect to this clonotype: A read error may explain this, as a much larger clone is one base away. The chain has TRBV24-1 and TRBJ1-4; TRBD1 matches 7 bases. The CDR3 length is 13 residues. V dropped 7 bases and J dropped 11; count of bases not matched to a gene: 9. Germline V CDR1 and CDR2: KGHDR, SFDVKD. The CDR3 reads CATRDTGQRKLFF. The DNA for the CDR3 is TGTGCCACCAGAGACACGGGACAGCGCAAACTGTTTTTT.

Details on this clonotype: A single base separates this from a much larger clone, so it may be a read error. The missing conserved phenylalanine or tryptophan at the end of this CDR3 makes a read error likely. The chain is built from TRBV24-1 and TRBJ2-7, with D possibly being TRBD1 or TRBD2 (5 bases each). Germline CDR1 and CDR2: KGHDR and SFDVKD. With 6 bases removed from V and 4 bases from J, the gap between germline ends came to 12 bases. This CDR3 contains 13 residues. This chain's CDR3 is CATSRGEGYEQYL. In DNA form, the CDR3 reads TGTGCCACCAGTCGGGGAGAGGGGTACGAGCAGTACTTA.

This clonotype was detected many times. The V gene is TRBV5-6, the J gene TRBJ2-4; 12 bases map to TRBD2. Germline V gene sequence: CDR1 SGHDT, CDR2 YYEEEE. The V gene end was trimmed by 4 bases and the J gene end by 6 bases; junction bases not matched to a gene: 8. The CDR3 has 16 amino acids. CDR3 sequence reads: CASSNGLAGSGNIQYF. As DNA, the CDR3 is TGTGCCAGCAGCAACGGACTAGCGGGATCCGGAAACATTCAGTACTTC.

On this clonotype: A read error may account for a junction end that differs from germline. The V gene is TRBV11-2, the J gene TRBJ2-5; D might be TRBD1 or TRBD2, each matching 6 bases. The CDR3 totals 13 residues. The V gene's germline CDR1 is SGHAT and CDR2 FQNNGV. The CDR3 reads CASSLLRWGARYF. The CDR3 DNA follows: TGTGCTAGCAGCTTGTTAAGATGGGGGGCCCGGTACTTC. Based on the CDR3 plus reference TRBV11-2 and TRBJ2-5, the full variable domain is EAGVAQSPRYKIIEKRQSVAFWCNPISGHATLYWYQQILGQGPKLLIQFQNNGVVDDSQLPKDRFSAERLKGVDSTLKIQPAKLEDSAVYLCASSLLRWGARYFGPGTRLLVL.

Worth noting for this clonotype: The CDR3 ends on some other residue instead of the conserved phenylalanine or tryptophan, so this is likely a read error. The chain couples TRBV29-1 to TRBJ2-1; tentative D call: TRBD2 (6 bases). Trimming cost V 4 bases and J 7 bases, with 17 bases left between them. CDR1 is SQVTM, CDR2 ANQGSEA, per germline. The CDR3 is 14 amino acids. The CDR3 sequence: CSVAGGLIYNEQFL. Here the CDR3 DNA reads TGCAGCGTTGCCGGGGGACTGATCTATAATGAGCAGTTCCTC.